Listed below are T cell receptor beta chains from one sample, sequenced in a study of T cell changes during pregnancy in multiple sclerosis. Clones were read by immunoSEQ multiplex PCR, and TCRdb kept only the in-frame ones, dropping some. The data hold under 40,000 clones, with around nine tenths observed a single time. This sample comprised CD4+ T cells from peripheral blood mononuclear cells, obtained in the third trimester of pregnancy. These receptor sequences come from a female donor in good health, enrolled as a control in a pregnancy study. Both conserved end residues are part of each CDR3. The order of the fields is D gene, clone size, J gene, V gene, CDR3 protein. The D gene is left open where the match is weak. The listing skips clone size in some rows; elsewhere it reads once, few, many or a size class.

TRBD1	.	TRBJ2-3	TRBV2	CASLTQGGTDTQYF
TRBD2	.	TRBJ2-3	TRBV6-5	CASSYGTSGRGDTQYF
TRBD2	.	TRBJ2-3	TRBV30	CAWSVYGGITDTQYF
TRBD2	.	TRBJ2-2	TRBV5-1	CASSLAGDESGELFF
.	.	TRBJ2-3	TRBV6-1	CAIYLDTQYF
.	.	TRBJ2-3	TRBV15	CATSRGAGLAETDTQYF
TRBD1	.	TRBJ1-2	TRBV18	CASSPAGGTGSSGGYTF
.	.	TRBJ2-1	TRBV5-1	CASSVPRTSHNEQFF
.	.	TRBJ2-2	TRBV19	CASSIVRTGELFF
TRBD1	.	TRBJ2-4	TRBV27	CASSPLGQGSKNIQYF
TRBD2	.	TRBJ2-5	TRBV5-4	CASSGEVAGGAGTQYF
TRBD1	.	TRBJ2-5	TRBV5-1	CASSRTGEETQYF
.	.	TRBJ1-2	TRBV28	CASSRSGTIRGYTF
.	.	TRBJ1-2	TRBV7-9	CASSHRAGYGYTF
.	.	TRBJ2-1	TRBV7-6	CASSLVPGAGYNEQFF
TRBD1	.	TRBJ2-5	TRBV9	CASSSSGQVQRETQYF
TRBD1	.	TRBJ2-7	TRBV27	CASRVQGADSYEQYF
TRBD2	once	TRBJ2-1	TRBV7-8	CASSSSRTSRDEQFF
.	.	TRBJ2-7	TRBV19	CASSIDLWNTYEQYF
.	.	TRBJ1-4	TRBV15	CATSRGLLEKLFF
.	.	TRBJ2-1	TRBV5-1	CASSLEDQYLNEQFF
TRBD2	.	TRBJ2-2	TRBV10-2	CASSEGRETGELFF
.	.	TRBJ2-1	TRBV4-2	CASSFQPGTGGYNEQFF
.	.	TRBJ1-1	TRBV27	CASSLYPGHSEAFF
TRBD2	.	TRBJ2-1	TRBV11-2	CASSFGLAGGSSYNEQFF
.	.	TRBJ1-2	TRBV25-1	CASSELSYYGYTF
TRBD1	.	TRBJ2-7	TRBV29-1	CSVPGQGNYEQYF
.	once	TRBJ1-1	TRBV7-2	CASSIQGQNTEAFF
.	.	TRBJ2-6	TRBV6-4	CASSPGTGANVLTF